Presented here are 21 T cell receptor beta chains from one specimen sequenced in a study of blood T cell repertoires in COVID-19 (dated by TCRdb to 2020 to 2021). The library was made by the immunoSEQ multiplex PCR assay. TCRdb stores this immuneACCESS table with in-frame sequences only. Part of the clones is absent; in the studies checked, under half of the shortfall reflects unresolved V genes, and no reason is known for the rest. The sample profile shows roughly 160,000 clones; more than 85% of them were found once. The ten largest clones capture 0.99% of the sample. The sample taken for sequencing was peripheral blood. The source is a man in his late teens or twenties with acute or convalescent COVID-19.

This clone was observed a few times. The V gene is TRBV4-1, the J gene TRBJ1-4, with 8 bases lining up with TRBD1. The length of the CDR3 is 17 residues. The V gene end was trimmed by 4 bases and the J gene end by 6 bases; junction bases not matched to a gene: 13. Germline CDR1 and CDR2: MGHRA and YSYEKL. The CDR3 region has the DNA TGCGCCAGCAGCCCCCGCCAAGGCCAGGGGGCGCATGAAAAACTGTTTTTT. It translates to CASSPRQGQGAHEKLFF.

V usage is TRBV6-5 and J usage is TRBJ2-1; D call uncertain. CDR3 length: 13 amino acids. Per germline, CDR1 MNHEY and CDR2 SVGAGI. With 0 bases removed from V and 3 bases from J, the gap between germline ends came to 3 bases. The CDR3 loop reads CASSYSNYNEQFF. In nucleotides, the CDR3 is TGTGCCAGCAGTTACTCTAACTACAATGAGCAGTTCTTC.

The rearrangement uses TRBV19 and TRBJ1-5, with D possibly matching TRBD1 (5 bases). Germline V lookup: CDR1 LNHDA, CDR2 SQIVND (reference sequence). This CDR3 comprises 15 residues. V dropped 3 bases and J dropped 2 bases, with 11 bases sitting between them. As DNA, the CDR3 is TGTGCCAGTAGTATGGCAGGGCAAGGCAATCAGCCCCAGCATTTT. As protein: CASSMAGQGNQPQHF.

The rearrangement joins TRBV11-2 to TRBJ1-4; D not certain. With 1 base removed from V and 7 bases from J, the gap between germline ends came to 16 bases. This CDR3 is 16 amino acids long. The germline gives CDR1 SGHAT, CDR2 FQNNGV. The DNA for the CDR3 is TGTGCCAGCAGCTTAGGGTTCCGAGGCCCAGTTGAAAAACTGTTTTTT. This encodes CASSLGFRGPVEKLFF.

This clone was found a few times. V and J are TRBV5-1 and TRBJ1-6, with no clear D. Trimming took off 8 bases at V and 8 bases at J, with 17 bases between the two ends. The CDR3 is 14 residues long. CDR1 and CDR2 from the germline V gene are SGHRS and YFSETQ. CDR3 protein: CASGVGERDSPLHF. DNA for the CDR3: TGCGCCAGTGGGGTCGGGGAAAGAGATTCACCCCTCCACTTT.

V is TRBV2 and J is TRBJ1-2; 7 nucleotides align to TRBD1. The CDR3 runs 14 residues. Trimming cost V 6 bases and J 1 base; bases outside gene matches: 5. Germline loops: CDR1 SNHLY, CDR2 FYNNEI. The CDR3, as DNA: TGTGCCAGCAGAGGGGACAGACTTAACTATGGCTACACCTTC. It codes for CASRGDRLNYGYTF.

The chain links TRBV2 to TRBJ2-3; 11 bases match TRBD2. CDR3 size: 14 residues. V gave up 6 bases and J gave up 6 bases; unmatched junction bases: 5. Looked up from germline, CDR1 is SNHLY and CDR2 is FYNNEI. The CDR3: CASRASGGSDTQYF. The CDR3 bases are TGTGCCAGCAGGGCTAGCGGGGGGTCTGATACGCAGTATTTT.

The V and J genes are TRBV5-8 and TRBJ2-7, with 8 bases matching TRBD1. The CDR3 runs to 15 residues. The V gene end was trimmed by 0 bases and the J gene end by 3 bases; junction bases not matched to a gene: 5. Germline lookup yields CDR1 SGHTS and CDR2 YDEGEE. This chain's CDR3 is CASSLAGTGLYEQYF. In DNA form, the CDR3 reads TGTGCCAGCAGCTTGGCCGGGACAGGTCTCTACGAGCAGTACTTC. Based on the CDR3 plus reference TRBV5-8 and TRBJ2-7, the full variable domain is EAGVTQSPTHLIKTRGQQATLRCSPISGHTSVYWYQQALGLGLQFLLWYDEGEERNRGNFPPRFSGRQFPNYSSELNVNALELEDSALYLCASSLAGTGLYEQYFGPGTRLTVT.

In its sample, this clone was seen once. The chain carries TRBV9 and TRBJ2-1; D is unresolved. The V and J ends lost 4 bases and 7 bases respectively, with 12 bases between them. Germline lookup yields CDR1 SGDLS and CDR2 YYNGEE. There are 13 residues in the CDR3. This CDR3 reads CASSPGLWNEQFF. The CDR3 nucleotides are TGTGCCAGCAGCCCAGGCTTGTGGAATGAGCAGTTCTTC.

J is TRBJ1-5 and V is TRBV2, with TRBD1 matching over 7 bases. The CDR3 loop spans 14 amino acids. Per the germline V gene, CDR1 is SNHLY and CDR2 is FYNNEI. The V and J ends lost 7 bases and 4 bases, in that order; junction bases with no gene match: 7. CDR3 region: CASNPGQVNQPQHF. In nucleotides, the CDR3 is TGTGCCAGCAATCCCGGACAGGTGAATCAGCCCCAGCATTTT.

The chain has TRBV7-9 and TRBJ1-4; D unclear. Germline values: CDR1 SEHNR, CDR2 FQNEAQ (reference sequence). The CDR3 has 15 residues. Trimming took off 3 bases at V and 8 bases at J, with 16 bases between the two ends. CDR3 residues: CASSFTKGGDEKLFF. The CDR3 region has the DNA TGTGCCAGCAGCTTTACCAAAGGAGGAGACGAAAAACTGTTTTTT.

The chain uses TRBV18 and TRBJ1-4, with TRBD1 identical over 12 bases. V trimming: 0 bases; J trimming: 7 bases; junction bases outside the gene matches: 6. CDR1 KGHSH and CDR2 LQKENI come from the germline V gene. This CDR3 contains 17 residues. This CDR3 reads CASSPPGQGASGEKLFF. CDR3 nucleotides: TGTGCCAGCTCACCACCGGGACAGGGGGCGTCCGGTGAAAAACTGTTTTTT.

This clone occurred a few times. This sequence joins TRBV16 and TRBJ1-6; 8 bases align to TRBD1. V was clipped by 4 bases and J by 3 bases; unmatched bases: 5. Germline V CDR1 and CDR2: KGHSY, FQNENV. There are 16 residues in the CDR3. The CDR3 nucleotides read TGTGCCAGCAGCCCGCGGACAGGGAACTATAATTCACCCCTCCACTTT. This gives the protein CASSPRTGNYNSPLHF.

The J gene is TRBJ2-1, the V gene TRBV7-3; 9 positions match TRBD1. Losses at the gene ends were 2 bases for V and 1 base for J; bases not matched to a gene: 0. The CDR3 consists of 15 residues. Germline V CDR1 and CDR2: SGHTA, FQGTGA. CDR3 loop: CASSLGQGSYNEQFF. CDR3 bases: TGTGCCAGCAGCTTAGGACAGGGGTCCTACAATGAGCAGTTCTTC.

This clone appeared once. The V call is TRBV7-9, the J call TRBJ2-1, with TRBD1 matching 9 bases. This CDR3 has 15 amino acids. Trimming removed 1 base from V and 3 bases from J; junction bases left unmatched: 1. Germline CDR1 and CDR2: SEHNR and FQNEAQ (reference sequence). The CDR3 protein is CASSLVTGGYNEQFF. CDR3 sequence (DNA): TGTGCCAGCAGCTTAGTGACAGGGGGCTACAATGAGCAGTTCTTC.

The CDR3 DNA follows: TGTGCCACCTCGGGACTAGCGGGGGTTTCCGGGGAGCTGTTTTTT. Translation: CATSGLAGVSGELFF. The genes are TRBV15 and TRBJ2-2; 14 nucleotides match TRBD2. V was clipped by 8 bases and J by 6 bases; unmatched bases: 5. Germline V CDR1 and CDR2: LNHNV, YYDKDF (reference sequence). The CDR3 length is 15 residues.

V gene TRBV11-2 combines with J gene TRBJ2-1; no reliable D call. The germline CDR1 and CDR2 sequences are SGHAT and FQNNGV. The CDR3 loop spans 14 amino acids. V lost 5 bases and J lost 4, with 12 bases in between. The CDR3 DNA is TGTGCCAGCAGCACCCCAGCGAAATACAATGAGCAGTTCTTC. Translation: CASSTPAKYNEQFF.

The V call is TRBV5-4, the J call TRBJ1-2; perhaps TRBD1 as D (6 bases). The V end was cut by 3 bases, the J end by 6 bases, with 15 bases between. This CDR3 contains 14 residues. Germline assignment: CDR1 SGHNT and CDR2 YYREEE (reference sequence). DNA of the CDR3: TGTGCCAGCAGCTCTGACAGGTCAACGGATGGCTACACCTTC. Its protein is CASSSDRSTDGYTF.

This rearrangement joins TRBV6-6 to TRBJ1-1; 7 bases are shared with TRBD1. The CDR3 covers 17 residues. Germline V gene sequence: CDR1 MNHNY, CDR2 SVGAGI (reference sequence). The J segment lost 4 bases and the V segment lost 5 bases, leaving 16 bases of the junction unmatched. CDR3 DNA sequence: TGTGCCAGCAGTCGATTGACAGGGAAGGGTCGCGGCACTGAAGCTTTCTTT. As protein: CASSRLTGKGRGTEAFF.

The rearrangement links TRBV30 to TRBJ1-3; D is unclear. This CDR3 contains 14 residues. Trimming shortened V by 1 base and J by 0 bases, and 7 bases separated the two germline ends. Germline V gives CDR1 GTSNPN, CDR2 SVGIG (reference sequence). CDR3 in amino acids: CAWSGRSSGNTIYF. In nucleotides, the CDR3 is TGTGCCTGGAGTGGGAGAAGCTCTGGAAACACCATATATTTT. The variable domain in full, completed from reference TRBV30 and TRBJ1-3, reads SQTIHQWPATLVQPVGSPLSLECTVEGTSNPNLYWYRQAAGRGLQLLFYSVGIGQISSEVPQNLSASRPQDRQFILSSKKLLLSDSGFYLCAWSGRSSGNTIYFGEGSWLTVV.

CDR3 coding DNA: TGTGCCAGCAGCCAAGCTGGGGGGGAGACCCAGTACTTC. This codes for CASSQAGGETQYF. The J gene is TRBJ2-5, the V gene TRBV14; D is perhaps TRBD2 (6 bases). V lost 1 base, J lost 5 bases, and 8 bases lay in between. From germline, CDR1 is SGHDN and CDR2 FVKESK. The CDR3 covers 13 residues.